This T cell receptor (beta chain) was captured in a study of T cells after yellow fever vaccination. Looking at the study overall: Researchers used SMART-Seq v4 Ultra Low Input to prepare fractions that had low cell numbers.

TCRdb re-called the 5' RACE reads through MiXCR, storing one row per CDR3 protein. Here the sample spans about 130,000 distinct CDR3 sequences, 6.6% being singletons. The CDR3 length is 12 residues. Germline-derived CDR1 and CDR2 are DFQATT and SNEGSKA (reference sequence). V was pared by 8 bases and J by 1 base, with 11 bases between. This receptor was obtained from a man between 25 and 39 years old who received the YFV17D yellow fever vaccine. Here the sequenced sample was CD4+ T cells sorted from PBMCs, taken 10 days after the yellow fever booster vaccination. The chain couples TRBV20-1 to TRBJ1-1; D ambiguous. In DNA form, the CDR3 reads TGCAGTCTTCGGACGGGGAACACTGAAGCTTTCTTT. The encoded protein is CSLRTGNTEAFF.